This entry is about one T cell receptor beta chain. Its antigen is unidentified. The entry originates in a study of shared clonotypes between healthy human individuals. Naive CD8 cells were CD45RO-negative, positively selected for CCR7, excluding terminally differentiated effector memory CD45RA+ cells. Donors comprised healthy HIV-negative adults lacking recent acute infections or vaccinations. Each sample came from a Caucasian adult donor living in Nashville, Tennessee. Using immunoSEQ multiplex PCR, the repertoire was profiled, and TCRdb retains in-frame clones only, with some absent. The sample has over 2 million clones, 85% to 95% seen once; the top ten hold 1.1%. Germline CDR1 MDHEN, CDR2 SYDVKM. The CDR3 is 15 residues long. V was trimmed by 2 bases and J by 3 bases, leaving 14 bases between them. Regarding the study as a whole: Naive CD4 clonotypes overlapped across a handful of donors at roughly 5.1%.

The sequenced material came from naive CD8+ T cells sorted from blood. This chain joins TRBV28 and TRBJ2-7, with D perhaps TRBD2 (6 bases). The TCR originated in a young man in good health. The CDR3 coding sequence is TGTGCCAGCAGTTTAACTAGCTGGAACTTCTACGAGCAGTACTTC. As protein: CASSLTSWNFYEQYF.